This record covers a single T cell receptor (beta chain). This specimen comes from a study of blood T cell repertoires in COVID-19. On the study more broadly: Acute-phase and convalescent COVID-19 samples originated in the United States, Italy and Spain. PBMCs, B-cell-depleted T cells, or T cells provided the cDNA or gDNA that made up the material.

Generated by immunoSEQ multiplex PCR, the TCRdb table keeps only in-frame clones and is missing some. This sample has 200,000 to 250,000 clones, with 84% found just once. This TCR derives from a woman aged 55-69 years who had recovered from COVID-19. Sequencing was done on a sample of peripheral blood.

This chain's CDR3 is CAPQKGPRNGYTF. CDR3 coding DNA: TGTGCCCCGCAGAAGGGGCCCAGGAATGGCTACACCTTC. The chain employs TRBV25-1 and TRBJ1-2; TRBD1 might be the D (5 bases). The CDR3 has 13 amino acids. The V gene's germline CDR1 is MGHDK and CDR2 SYGVNS. V lost 11 bases and J lost 6, with 19 bases in between.